In this sample, the clone carrying this TCR beta chain turned up many times. The antigen remains undetermined. The V end was cut by 4 bases, the J end by 3 bases, with 20 bases between. CDR3 length: 16 amino acids. Germline V gene data show CDR1 as GTSNPN and CDR2 as SVGIG (reference sequence). Treatment of any kind had been given to no patient before thyroid surgery. How the authors handled the data: Variation in CDR3 across clinicopathological groups served as the basis for constructing a distant-metastasis classifier in papillary thyroid cancer. TCRdb re-clonotyped the PCR reads through MiXCR. The V and J calls and clone size come from TCRdb's table, not from the authors' own analysis. The data hold 100,000 or so clones, with more than 13% observed a single time. These data are taken from a study of metastatic and nonmetastatic thyroid tumors. Study-wide context: Malignant and benign thyroid patients had repertoires compared in peripheral blood and tumor or nodule tissue. The study, taken as a whole, reports: A significant increase in TCR beta diversity was reportedly seen in malignant thyroid tumors relative to benign nodules, in blood and tumor.

This chain connects TRBV30 to TRBJ2-3, with D possibly being TRBD1 (5 bases). The receptor's source is a female donor with papillary thyroid cancer or a benign thyroid nodule (not recorded which). Some clones in this sample may be carry-over from other donors' samples. Sequencing was carried out using blood. The CDR3 coding sequence is TGTGCCTGGATCCCCGGGCCAGGGATGCGGACAGATACGCAGTATTTT. Its protein product is CAWIPGPGMRTDTQYF.